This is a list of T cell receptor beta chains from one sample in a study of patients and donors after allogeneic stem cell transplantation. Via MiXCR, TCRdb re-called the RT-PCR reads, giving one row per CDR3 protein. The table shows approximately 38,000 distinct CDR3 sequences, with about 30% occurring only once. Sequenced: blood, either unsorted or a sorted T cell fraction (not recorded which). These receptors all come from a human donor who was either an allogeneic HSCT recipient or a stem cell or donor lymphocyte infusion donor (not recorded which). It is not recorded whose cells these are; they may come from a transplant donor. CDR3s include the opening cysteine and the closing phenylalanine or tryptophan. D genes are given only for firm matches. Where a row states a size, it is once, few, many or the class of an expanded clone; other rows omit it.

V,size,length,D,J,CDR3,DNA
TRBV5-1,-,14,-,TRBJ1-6,CASSFDRPNSPLHF,TGCGCCAGCAGCTTCGACAGGCCTAATTCACCCCTCCACTTT
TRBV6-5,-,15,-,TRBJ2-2,CASSYSTRNTGELFF,TGTGCCAGCAGTTACTCGACTAGAAACACCGGGGAGCTGTTTTTT
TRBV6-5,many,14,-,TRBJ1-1,CASSYGRRHPEAFF,TGTGCCAGCAGTTATGGGAGGAGGCACCCTGAAGCTTTCTTT
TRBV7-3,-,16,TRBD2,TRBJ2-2,CASSSRTSGRPGELFF,TGTGCCAGCAGCTCGCGGACTAGCGGGAGGCCCGGGGAGCTGTTTTTT
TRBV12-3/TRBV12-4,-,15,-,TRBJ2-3,CASSRGDTSTDTQYF,TGTGCCAGCAGCAGAGGGGATACTAGCACAGATACGCAGTATTTT
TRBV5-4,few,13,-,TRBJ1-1,CASSLLGGVEAFF,TGTGCCAGCAGCCTCCTTGGGGGGGTTGAAGCTTTCTTT
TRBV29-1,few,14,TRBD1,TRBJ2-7,CSVARDRGPYEQYF,TGCAGCGTCGCAAGGGACAGGGGTCCCTACGAGCAGTACTTC
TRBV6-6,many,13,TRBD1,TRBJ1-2,CASSLTGGYGYTF,TGTGCCAGCAGTTTAACAGGGGGCTATGGCTACACCTTC
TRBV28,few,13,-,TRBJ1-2,CASSGQSDYGYTF,TGTGCCAGTTCAGGGCAGTCGGACTATGGCTACACCTTC
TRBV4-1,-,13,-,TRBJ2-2,CASSQVSGGELFF,TGCGCCAGCAGCCAAGTGTCAGGCGGGGAGCTGTTTTTT
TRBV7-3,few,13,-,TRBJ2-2,CASGGGNTGELFF,TGTGCCAGCGGAGGGGGGAACACCGGGGAGCTGTTTTTT
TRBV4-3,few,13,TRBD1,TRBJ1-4,CASSQLYRDRAFF,TGCGCCAGCAGCCAACTCTACCGGGACAGGGCATTTTTT
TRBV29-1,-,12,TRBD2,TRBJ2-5,CSGWTSAETQYF,TGCAGCGGGTGGACTAGTGCGGAGACCCAGTACTTC
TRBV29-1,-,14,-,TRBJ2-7,CSAVGQLATYEQYF,TGCAGCGCCGTAGGACAGTTAGCAACCTACGAGCAGTACTTC
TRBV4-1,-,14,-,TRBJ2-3,CASSQDRRADTQYF,TGCGCCAGCAGCCAAGATCGAAGGGCGGATACGCAGTATTTT
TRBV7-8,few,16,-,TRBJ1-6,CASSLGQALGNSPLHF,TGTGCCAGCAGCTTAGGACAGGCTTTGGGCAATTCACCCCTCCACTTT
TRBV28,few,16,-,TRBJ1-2,CASSKADSTGVYGYTF,TGTGCCAGCAGTAAAGCCGACTCCACAGGAGTCTATGGCTACACCTTC
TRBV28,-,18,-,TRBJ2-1,CASSLPGLSGPVSNEQFF,TGTGCCAGCAGTTTACCGGGCCTTTCAGGGCCGGTTAGCAATGAGCAGTTCTTC
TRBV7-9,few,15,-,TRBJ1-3,CASSLVGNSGNTIYF,TGTGCCAGCAGCTTAGTAGGAAACTCTGGAAACACCATATATTTT
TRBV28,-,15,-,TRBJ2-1,CASSHPGGRTNEQFF,TGTGCCAGCAGTCACCCCGGGGGCCGGACCAATGAGCAGTTCTTC
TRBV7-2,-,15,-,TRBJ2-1,CASSVPGPFLNEQFF,TGTGCCAGCAGCGTTCCGGGACCCTTTCTCAATGAGCAGTTCTTC
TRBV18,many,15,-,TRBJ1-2,CASSPGDRRNYGYTF,TGTGCCAGCTCACCCGGCGACAGGCGAAACTATGGCTACACCTTC
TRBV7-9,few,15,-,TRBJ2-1,CASSFRGISYNEQFF,TGTGCCAGCAGCTTTCGTGGGATCTCCTACAATGAGCAGTTCTTC
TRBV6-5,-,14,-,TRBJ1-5,CASSYRSSNQPQHF,TGTGCCAGCAGTTACAGGTCTAGCAATCAGCCCCAGCATTTT
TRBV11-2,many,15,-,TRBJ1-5,CASSLEGYNNQPQHF,TGTGCCAGCAGCTTAGAGGGGTATAACAATCAGCCCCAGCATTTT
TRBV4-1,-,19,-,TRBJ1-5,CASSQESFVGQISNQPQHF,TGCGCCAGCAGCCAAGAAAGCTTCGTAGGGCAGATTAGCAATCAGCCCCAGCATTTT
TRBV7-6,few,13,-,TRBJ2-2,CASSLGGTGELFF,TGTGCCAGCAGCTTAGGGGGCACCGGGGAGCTGTTTTTT
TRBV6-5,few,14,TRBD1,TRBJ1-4,CASSHRGGDEKLFF,TGTGCCAGCAGCCACAGGGGAGGAGATGAAAAACTGTTTTTT
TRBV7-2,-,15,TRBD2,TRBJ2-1,CASTPGSGRASEQFF,TGTGCCAGCACCCCTGGAAGCGGGAGGGCCAGTGAGCAGTTCTTC
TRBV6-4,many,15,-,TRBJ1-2,CASSDSMGRGYGYTF,TGTGCCAGCAGTGACTCGATGGGCCGAGGTTATGGCTACACCTTC
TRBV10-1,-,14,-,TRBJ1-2,CASSESGRPRGYTF,TGCGCCAGCAGTGAGTCAGGCAGGCCCCGCGGCTACACCTTC
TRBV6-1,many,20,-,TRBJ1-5,CASSERSQGIFPNSNQPQHF,TGTGCCAGCAGTGAAAGGTCGCAGGGGATTTTCCCTAATAGCAATCAGCCCCAGCATTTT
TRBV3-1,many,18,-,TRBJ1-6,CASSHNWQGRSYNSPLHF,TGTGCCAGCAGCCACAACTGGCAGGGGAGGTCCTATAATTCACCCCTCCACTTT
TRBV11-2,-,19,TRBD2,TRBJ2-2,CASSLLSSWEGPLTGELFF,TGTGCCAGCAGCTTACTATCTAGTTGGGAGGGCCCTCTCACCGGGGAGCTGTTTTTT
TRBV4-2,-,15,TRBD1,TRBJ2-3,CASSIRDRGPDTQYF,TGTGCCAGCAGCATCCGGGACAGGGGCCCAGATACGCAGTATTTT
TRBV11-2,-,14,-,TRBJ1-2,CASSLDLSNYGYTF,TGTGCCAGCAGCTTAGATTTGTCTAACTATGGCTACACCTTC
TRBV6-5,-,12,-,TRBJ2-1,CASSYGFNEQFF,TGTGCCAGCAGTTACGGGTTTAATGAGCAGTTCTTC
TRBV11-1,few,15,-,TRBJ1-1,CASSLIRTAGTEAFF,TGTGCCAGCAGCTTAATTCGGACAGCGGGAACTGAAGCTTTCTTT
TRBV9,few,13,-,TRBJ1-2,CASSAQGGYGYTF,TGTGCCAGCAGCGCCCAGGGCGGCTATGGCTACACCTTC
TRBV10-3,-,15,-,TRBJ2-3,CAISESRQELDTQYF,TGTGCCATCAGTGAGTCCCGACAGGAATTAGATACGCAGTATTTT
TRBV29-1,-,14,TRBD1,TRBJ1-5,CSVSLQGAGQPQHF,TGCAGCGTTAGCCTACAGGGGGCAGGTCAGCCCCAGCATTTT
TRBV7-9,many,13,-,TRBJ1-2,CASSLEGGPGYTF,TGTGCCAGCAGCTTAGAAGGGGGGCCTGGCTACACCTTC
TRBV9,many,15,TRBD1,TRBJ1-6,CASSQFGQDNSPLHF,TGTGCCAGCAGCCAATTCGGACAGGACAATTCACCCCTCCACTTT
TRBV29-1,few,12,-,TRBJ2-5,CSVRTDKETQYF,TGCAGCGTCCGGACAGACAAAGAGACCCAGTACTTC
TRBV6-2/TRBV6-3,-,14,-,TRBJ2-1,CASTGLLSYNEQFF,TGTGCCAGCACCGGACTCCTCTCCTACAATGAGCAGTTCTTC
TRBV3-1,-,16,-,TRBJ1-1,CASSRLTPGGGTEAFF,TGTGCCAGCAGCCGCCTTACGCCGGGAGGAGGCACTGAAGCTTTCTTT
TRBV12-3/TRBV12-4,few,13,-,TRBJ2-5,CASSFSVQETQYF,TGTGCCAGCAGTTTCTCAGTCCAAGAGACCCAGTACTTC
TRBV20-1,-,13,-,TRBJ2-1,CSARDRSYNEQFF,TGCAGTGCTAGAGATCGGAGCTACAATGAGCAGTTCTTC
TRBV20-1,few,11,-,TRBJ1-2,CSARDGYGYTF,TGCAGTGCTAGGGACGGGTATGGCTACACCTTC
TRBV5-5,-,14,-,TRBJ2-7,CASSQYQSVYEQYF,TGTGCCAGCAGCCAATACCAGTCCGTTTACGAGCAGTACTTC
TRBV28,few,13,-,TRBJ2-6,CASSLWTAPVLTF,TGTGCCAGCAGTCTCTGGACCGCACCCGTCCTGACTTTC
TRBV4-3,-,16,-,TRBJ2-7,CASSQEARKFYHEQYF,TGCGCCAGCAGCCAAGAGGCTCGGAAGTTCTACCACGAGCAGTACTTC